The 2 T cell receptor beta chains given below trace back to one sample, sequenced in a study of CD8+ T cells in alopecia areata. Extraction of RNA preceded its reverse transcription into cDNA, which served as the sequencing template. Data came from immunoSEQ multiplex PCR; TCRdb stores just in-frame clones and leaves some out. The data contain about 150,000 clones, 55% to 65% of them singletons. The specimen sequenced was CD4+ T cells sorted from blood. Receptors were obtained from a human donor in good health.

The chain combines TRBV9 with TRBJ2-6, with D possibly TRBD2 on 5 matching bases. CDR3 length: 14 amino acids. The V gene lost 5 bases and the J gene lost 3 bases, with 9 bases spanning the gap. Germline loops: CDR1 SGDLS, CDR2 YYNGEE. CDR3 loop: CASSRGHGANVLTF. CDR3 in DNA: TGTGCCAGCAGTAGAGGGCATGGGGCCAACGTCCTGACTTTC.

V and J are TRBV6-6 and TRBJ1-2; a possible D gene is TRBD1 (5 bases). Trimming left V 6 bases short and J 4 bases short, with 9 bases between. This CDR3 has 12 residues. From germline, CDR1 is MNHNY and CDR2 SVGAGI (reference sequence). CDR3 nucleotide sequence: TGTGCCAGCAGACCTGACAGCTATGGCTACACCTTC. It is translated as CASRPDSYGYTF.